Sequencing of this T cell receptor (beta chain) was carried out in a study of blood T cells in healthy people across ages. Overall study results and limits: Comparison with aged donors showed that long-lived donors had more naive CD4+ cells and higher diversity. One million T cells yielded diversity estimates that were considered underestimates.

The study drew donors from healthy Caucasian individuals in Russia aged roughly 6 to 90. The sample, about 10 milliliters of peripheral blood, was drawn from each donor. It was with a sample-barcoded 5' primer and a J-beta primer mix that a second PCR of about 6 to 12 cycles was run. In TCRdb, the 5' RACE reads were re-called with MiXCR into one record per CDR3 protein. The sample carries around 1.7 million distinct CDR3 sequences, 28% recorded once. This CDR3 is 14 amino acids long. Germline lookup yields CDR1 MDHEN and CDR2 SYDVKM. V dropped 5 bases and J dropped 7; count of bases not matched to a gene: 7. A word on this clonotype: Its specificity is unknown.

The chain carries TRBV28 and TRBJ1-1; 10 nucleotides align to TRBD1. The sequenced sample consisted of blood. The TCR originated in a woman in her 30s in good health. CDR3 coding DNA: TGTGCCAGCAGTGCCCAGACAGGGGGCAGTGAAGCTTTCTTT. Its protein product is CASSAQTGGSEAFF.